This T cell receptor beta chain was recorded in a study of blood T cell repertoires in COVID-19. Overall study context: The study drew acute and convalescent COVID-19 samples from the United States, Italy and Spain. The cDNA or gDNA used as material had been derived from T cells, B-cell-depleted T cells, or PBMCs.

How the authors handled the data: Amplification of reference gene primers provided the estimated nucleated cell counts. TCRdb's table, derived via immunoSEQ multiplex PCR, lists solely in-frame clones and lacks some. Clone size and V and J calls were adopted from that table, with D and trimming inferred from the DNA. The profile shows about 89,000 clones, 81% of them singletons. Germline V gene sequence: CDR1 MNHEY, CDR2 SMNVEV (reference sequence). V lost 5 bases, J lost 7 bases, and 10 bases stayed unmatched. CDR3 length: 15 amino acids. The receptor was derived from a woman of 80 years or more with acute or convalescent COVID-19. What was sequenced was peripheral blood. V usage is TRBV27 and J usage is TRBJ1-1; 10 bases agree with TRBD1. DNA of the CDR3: TGTGCCAGCAGTCCCCAGACAGGGGGCGGGAGTGAAGCTTTCTTT. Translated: CASSPQTGGGSEAFF.